The 2 T cell receptor beta chains listed next were all sequenced from one sample in a study of blood T cell repertoires in COVID-19 (dated by TCRdb to about 2020). The library relied on the immunoSEQ multiplex PCR assay. TCRdb carries this immuneACCESS record with in-frame sequences only. Its versions omit some clonotypes, under half of them owing to an unresolved V gene in the studies checked, with the rest unexplained. Here the sample has approximately 210,000 clones; about 90% occur a single time. Jointly, the top ten make up approximately 8.1% of the sample. Sequenced sample: PBMCs or T cells enriched from blood (not recorded which). These TCRs come from a woman aged 18-29 years who had recovered from COVID-19.

This chain links TRBV2 with TRBJ2-1; 10 positions agree with TRBD2. The V segment lost 6 bases and the J segment 7 bases; nucleotides outside the gene matches: 12. This CDR3 has 16 residues. The germline V gene encodes CDR1 SNHLY and CDR2 FYNNEI. The CDR3 loop reads CASRGRLAGTKNEQFF. The CDR3 DNA is TGTGCCAGCAGGGGCAGACTAGCGGGTACGAAAAATGAGCAGTTCTTC.

V usage is TRBV30 and J usage is TRBJ1-1; possible D gene TRBD1, 5 bases. The germline CDR1 and CDR2 sequences are GTSNPN and SVGIG (reference sequence). V dropped 2 bases and J dropped 1 base, with 17 bases sitting between them. This CDR3 comprises 16 residues. In DNA, the CDR3 is TGTGCCTGGAGTAGACCCTTGCGGGGACGGAACACTGAAGCTTTCTTT. Protein: CAWSRPLRGRNTEAFF.